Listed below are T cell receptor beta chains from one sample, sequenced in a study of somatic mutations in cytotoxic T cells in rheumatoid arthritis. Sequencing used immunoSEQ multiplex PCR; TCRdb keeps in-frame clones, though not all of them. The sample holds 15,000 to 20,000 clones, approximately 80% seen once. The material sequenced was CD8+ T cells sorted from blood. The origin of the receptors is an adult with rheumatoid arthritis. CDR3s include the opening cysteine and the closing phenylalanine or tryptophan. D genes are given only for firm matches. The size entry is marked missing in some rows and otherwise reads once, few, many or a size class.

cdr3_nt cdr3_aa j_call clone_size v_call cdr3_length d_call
TGTGCCAGCAGCTCCATTTGGGCAGAGAACACCGGGGAGCTGTTTTTT CASSSIWAENTGELFF TRBJ2-2 . TRBV11-1 16 .
TGTGCCAGCAGCTCGATCCTTTCGGACAGGGAGGACTATGGCTACACCTTC CASSSILSDREDYGYTF TRBJ1-2 . TRBV11-2 17 TRBD1
TGTGCCAGCAGCTCCGGGACAGCGAAGGGCGAGCAGTACTTC CASSSGTAKGEQYF TRBJ2-7 . TRBV5-4 14 TRBD1
TGTGCCAGTAGTATAAGGGGGAGGGACTTTGAAGCTTTCTTT CASSIRGRDFEAFF TRBJ1-1 few TRBV19 14 .
TGCGCCAGCAGCCAAGGCACAGCATCTGGAAACACCATATATTTT CASSQGTASGNTIYF TRBJ1-3 . TRBV4-3 15 .
TGTGCCAGCAGTTCCCCGGGACAGCTGAACACTGAAGCTTTCTTT CASSSPGQLNTEAFF TRBJ1-1 . TRBV27 15 TRBD1
TGTGCCAGTGAGAGGCAGGGTCAGCCCCAGCATTTT CASERQGQPQHF TRBJ1-5 few TRBV7-9 12 .
TGTGCCTGGGACAGGGAGAGGATATATTCACCCCTCCACTTT CAWDRERIYSPLHF TRBJ1-6 . TRBV30 14 TRBD1
TGTGCCAGCTTCCCGGAAGGGGAGGGAAACACCATATATTTT CASFPEGEGNTIYF TRBJ1-3 . TRBV18 14 .
TGTGCCATCAGTGAGACTACAGGGGCTGTAACTAATGAAAAACTGTTTTTT CAISETTGAVTNEKLFF TRBJ1-4 . TRBV10-3 17 TRBD1
TGTGCCTGGAGTGTACAGGGGGAAGAGACCCAGTACTTC CAWSVQGEETQYF TRBJ2-5 . TRBV30 13 TRBD1
TGTGCCAGTAGTATGTACTTAGCGGGGGGCCCCCGCAATGAGCAGTTCTTC CASSMYLAGGPRNEQFF TRBJ2-1 . TRBV19 17 TRBD2
TGTGCCAGCAGTCCCGGGGGCGAGGTTTATAATGAAAAACTGTTTTTT CASSPGGEVYNEKLFF TRBJ1-4 . TRBV7-6 16 .
TGTGCCAGCAGCTGGGAATTAGAGATTCAGTACTTC CASSWELEIQYF TRBJ2-4 . TRBV5-4 12 .
TGTGCCACCAGCAGCAGCGGGTGGGGCTCTGGAAACACCATATATTTT CATSSSGWGSGNTIYF TRBJ1-3 . TRBV15 16 .
TGTGCCAGCAGCTTAGGGGGGGATCAGCCCCAGCATTTT CASSLGGDQPQHF TRBJ1-5 . TRBV7-6 13 .
TGTGCCAGCAGCGTAGGCAGTCTCTTCCCCGGGGAGCTGTTTTTT CASSVGSLFPGELFF TRBJ2-2 once TRBV9 15 .
TGTGCCAGCAGCCCGGGACGGGGGGCAGATACGCAGTATTTT CASSPGRGADTQYF TRBJ2-3 once TRBV13 14 TRBD2
TGTGCCAGTAGTATAGGTGGACAGTCCTATGGCTACACCTTC CASSIGGQSYGYTF TRBJ1-2 . TRBV19 14 .
TGTGCCAGCAGTGACTCAGGACAGGGAGGGGCAGATACGCAGTATTTT CASSDSGQGGADTQYF TRBJ2-3 once TRBV6-4 16 .
TGTGCCAGCAGTACGGCGACAGTAACTCGAGAAAAACTGTTTTTT CASSTATVTREKLFF TRBJ1-4 once TRBV6-5 15 .
TGTGCCTTGGGACAGCTGTACAATGAGCAGTTCTTC CALGQLYNEQFF TRBJ2-1 once TRBV2 12 TRBD1
TGTGCCAGCAGCTCCGGGGGCCGGGACGAGCAGTACTTC CASSSGGRDEQYF TRBJ2-7 . TRBV7-2 13 .
TGTGCCAGCATCCTGCGGGGGGACCGCATTCGTGGCTACACCTTC CASILRGDRIRGYTF TRBJ1-2 once TRBV5-8 15 .
TGTGCCAGCAGCTTTTCTCTAGAGCAGTACTTC CASSFSLEQYF TRBJ2-7 medium-sized TRBV5-6 11 .
TGTGCCAGCAGCCCCAGGGTACTAGCGGGAGACTACAATGAGCAGTTCTTC CASSPRVLAGDYNEQFF TRBJ2-1 . TRBV5-6 17 TRBD2
TGTGCCAGTATCGGGAGAGGGACTAGGGGTTACAATGAGCAGTTCTTC CASIGRGTRGYNEQFF TRBJ2-1 . TRBV19 16 TRBD2
TGCGCCAGCAGCCCCCCAGGACAGGCCAACACTGAAGCTTTCTTT CASSPPGQANTEAFF TRBJ1-1 once TRBV4-3 15 TRBD1
TGCGCCAGCAGCCAAGGGGGTGGGGATGAGCAGTTCTTC CASSQGGGDEQFF TRBJ2-1 . TRBV4-1 13 .
TGTGCCAGCAGTTACTCCGACTCCAGCTCCTACAATGAGCAGTTCTTC CASSYSDSSSYNEQFF TRBJ2-1 . TRBV6-5 16 .
TGTGCCAGCAGCGCCGACAGTTCCTACGAGCAGTACTTC CASSADSSYEQYF TRBJ2-7 . TRBV9 13 .
TGCAGCGTTGAAGGGGGTTGGCAAGAGACCCAGTACTTC CSVEGGWQETQYF TRBJ2-5 . TRBV29-1 13 .
TGCGCCAGCAGCCAAGGGGAGTTAGCGGGAGTAAACAATGAGCAGTTCTTC CASSQGELAGVNNEQFF TRBJ2-1 once TRBV4-1 17 TRBD2
TGCGCCAGCAGCGGACTAGCGGGAGGTAAAGAGCAGTACTTC CASSGLAGGKEQYF TRBJ2-7 once TRBV10-2 14 TRBD2
TGTGCCAGCAGGAGGGACATCTACGAGCAGTACTTC CASRRDIYEQYF TRBJ2-7 . TRBV6-6 12 .
TGTGCCAGCAGCTTAACGGGGTCCGCTAACTATGGCTACACCTTC CASSLTGSANYGYTF TRBJ1-2 once TRBV7-9 15 .
TGTGCCAGCAGTTACGGGACAGGGAGTTCAGATACGCAGTATTTT CASSYGTGSSDTQYF TRBJ2-3 . TRBV6-5 15 TRBD1
TGTGCCATCAGTGAGCCGGGACAGGGATCACCCCTCCACTTT CAISEPGQGSPLHF TRBJ1-6 . TRBV10-3 14 TRBD1
TGTGCCAGCAGCGCGAGGCTCGGGGATTCCGAGCAGTACTTC CASSARLGDSEQYF TRBJ2-7 . TRBV13 14 .
TGTGCCTGGAGTCTGGCCAGGGGGGCCGAGCAGTACTTC CAWSLARGAEQYF TRBJ2-7 once TRBV30 13 .
TGTGCCAGCAGCTTAAGAAGGGGCTGGGCCCAGTACTTC CASSLRRGWAQYF TRBJ2-5 . TRBV11-1 13 .
TGTGCCAGCCACTCAACGGGTGGAAACACCATATATTTT CASHSTGGNTIYF TRBJ1-3 . TRBV2 13 .
TGTGCCTGGAGTGTGCCCCCGACAGGGGAAATCCCAAGGGGGACTGAAGCTTTCTTT CAWSVPPTGEIPRGTEAFF TRBJ1-1 . TRBV30 19 TRBD1
TGCGCCAGCAGTGAGTCGGGGGGTGGCTACACCTTC CASSESGGGYTF TRBJ1-2 . TRBV10-2 12 .
TGTGCCAGCAGCCCCCTAGGAGGGGGCGCGGGGGAGGGTCCCGGGGAGCTGTTTTTT CASSPLGGGAGEGPGELFF TRBJ2-2 . TRBV4-2 19 .
TGTGCCAGCAGTGAATCGGGGGCGCGGACTGAAGCTTTCTTT CASSESGARTEAFF TRBJ1-1 . TRBV6-1 14 .
TGTGCCAGCAGTTGGGCTGGGGAGCAGTACTTC CASSWAGEQYF TRBJ2-7 . TRBV5-6 11 .
TGTGCCAGCACCCCCGGACCGCTCTCTGGGGCCAACGTCCTGACTTTC CASTPGPLSGANVLTF TRBJ2-6 . TRBV5-6 16 .
TGTGCCAGCAGTTCCGAGGCGGATGGCTACACCTTC CASSSEADGYTF TRBJ1-2 . TRBV6-5 12 .
TGTGCCAGCAGTTCTCGACAGGGCTACTATGAAAAACTGTTTTTT CASSSRQGYYEKLFF TRBJ1-4 few TRBV27 15 TRBD1
TGTGCCAGTGGGACAAGCAATGAGCAGTTCTTC CASGTSNEQFF TRBJ2-1 . TRBV7-2 11 .
TGTGCCAGCAGTGACTCGACAGGGGGCAATGAGCAGTTCTTC CASSDSTGGNEQFF TRBJ2-1 . TRBV6-4 14 TRBD1
TGCGCCAGCAGCTTGGAAGGACAGGGTCCCTATGGCTACACCTTC CASSLEGQGPYGYTF TRBJ1-2 few TRBV5-1 15 TRBD1